This TCR beta chain was sequenced in a study of early T cells in non-severe SARS-CoV-2 infection. Trimming stripped 5 bases from V and 5 bases from J, with 18 bases between. Germline-derived CDR1 and CDR2 are MNHEY and SVGAGI. This CDR3 is 15 amino acids long. TCRdb fed the 5' RACE reads into MiXCR, producing one record per CDR3 protein. The sample includes some 80,000 distinct CDR3 sequences, 12% to 15% seen only once; the top ten take more than 1.2%. This clonotype was counted a few times. The chain has TRBV6-5 and TRBJ1-1; a possible D gene is TRBD1 (5 bases). This TCR came from an adult who was a healthcare worker with PCR-confirmed SARS-CoV-2 infection or an uninfected control (not recorded which). The sequenced material came from whole blood. CDR3 sequence (DNA): TGTGCCAGCAGTACTCGGACGGGGGGGTGGACTGAAGCTTTCTTT. Its protein product is CASSTRTGGWTEAFF.